Listed below are T cell receptor beta chains from one sample, sequenced in a study of vaccination and CD4 T cells after COVID-19. TCRdb independently ran MiXCR on the PCR reads; one entry per CDR3 protein. Of more than 9,500 distinct CDR3 sequences in the sample, 35% to 40% are singletons; the top ten hold approximately 15%. Which antigens these TCRs recognize remains unknown. The sample comprised CD4+ T cells from blood, cultured in vitro. Source of these receptors: a human donor in good health. Both conserved end residues are part of each CDR3. Clone size is shown for a subset of rows, as once, few, many or a class of expanded clone.

>TRBV28|few
CASSGDITEAFF
>TRBV11-2|.
CASRTSSGSSYEQYF
>TRBV20-1|few
CSALRQGNQPQHF
>TRBV21-1|.
CASSKINRSNYGYTF
>TRBV27|few
CASGAYEQYF
>TRBV5-4|.
CASSSTLRASTDTQYF
>TRBV6-2/TRBV6-3|.
CASSYSLDRDQETQYF
>TRBV27|few
CASSAPGLILNEQFF
>TRBV7-9|few
CASSRGPAGSGELFF
>TRBV7-2|few
CASSLSQGRLGAFF
>TRBV9|.
CASSPGTGDSPLHF
>TRBV6-5|.
CASSYPGQGENTEAFF
>TRBV5-1|.
CASSLGSLGDTQYF
>TRBV2|.
CASTGGRGSYEQYF
>TRBV7-8|.
CASSFLGQWNSEQYF
>TRBV7-9|.
CASSPTLAGGPEQYF
>TRBV7-2|.
CASSSQTGTALSGANVLTF
>TRBV18|.
CASSPGTGPGANVLTF
>TRBV10-3|few
CAISGRQGANEQYF
>TRBV20-1|few
CSASHPGTVDEKLFF
>TRBV18|.
CASSPNPTYISYEQYF
>TRBV20-1|.
CSARAAGGNQPQHF
>TRBV28|.
CASSPGQGIQFGTEAFF
>TRBV20-1|few
CSASRDFNQPQHF